The 2 T cell receptor beta chains listed next were all sequenced from one sample in a study of neurological immune-mediated disorders. TCRdb reprocessed the 5' RACE reads with MiXCR, giving one entry per CDR3 protein. The sample lists 17,000 or so distinct CDR3 sequences; under 35% were seen once. Sequences were obtained from PBMCs. The receptor source for this set is a man aged 45 to 65 with HTLV-1-associated myelopathy (HAM/TSP).

Ten or more counts support this clonotype. The chain has TRBV29-1 and TRBJ1-2, with D unresolved. CDR3 length equals 12 residues. V gave up 4 bases and J gave up 9 bases, with 15 bases separating them. Germline CDR1 reads SQVTM; CDR2 reads ANQGSEA. The CDR3 here is CSVGESLGSYTF. Written as DNA, the CDR3 is TGCAGCGTTGGGGAAAGCTTAGGGAGCTACACCTTC.

The chain is built from TRBV5-1 and TRBJ2-3, with D possibly being TRBD1 (6 bases). The V and J ends lost 1 base and 2 bases respectively, with 17 bases between them. CDR1 is SGHRS and CDR2 is YFSETQ in the germline V gene. The length of the CDR3 is 17 residues. The CDR3 spells CASSLTPTGRTTDTQYF. The CDR3 DNA follows: TGCGCCAGCAGCTTGACCCCGACAGGTCGGACCACAGATACGCAGTATTTT.